This TCR beta chain appears in the sequencing data of a study of shared clonotypes between healthy human individuals (TCRdb year 2020). In the study overall: A couple of women and three men aged 18 to 49 years were included in the cohort. Leukapheresis yielded between about 0.85 and 10 billion PBMCs per donor. To estimate repertoire size and how much clonotype sharing occurs between individuals, the study deeply sequenced the blood TCR repertoires of roughly 5 healthy adults. Different laboratories and diverse techniques were used to prepare libraries and sequence TCR repertoires, to increase sequencing depth and limit assay-specific biases.

A remark on this clone: No cognate antigen has been identified for it. No per-base quality is available; no much larger clone lies one base away.

Using the deep immunoSEQ assay, multiplex PCR amplified TCR CDR3 regions from genomic DNA. Genomic DNA extracted from each cell subset was distributed evenly over all wells of several immunoSEQ 96-well plates, and each plate served as one replicate. For unsorted PBMC, around 330 ng genomic DNA, equal to 32,000 or so T cell genomes, was loaded into each replicate PCR. Ten immunoSEQ deep assay plates were used to sequence unsorted PBMC genomic DNA. The purified libraries were quantified using a Qubit 3.0 fluorometer, sized with a Bioanalyzer 2100, and then quantified again using the KAPA Library Quantification kit. Each immunoSEQ 96-well plate was sequenced on its own single-read 150-cycle Illumina NextSeq 550 flow cell. As for the original processing: The immunoSEQ output contained only junctional sequences without quality scores, so filtering could not match that applied to full-length reads. To assign V/J genes and CDR3, sequences were annotated against IMGT germline references using PyIR, a Python wrapper for IgBLAST v1.9. Any read was removed if the V/J assignment was weak (E-value above 1e-6), the CDR3 was missing, or the read contained stop codons, out-of-frame junctions, or ambiguous translated residues. A V3J clonotype was defined by an identical inferred V gene, J gene, and CDR3 amino acid sequence. Percentage overlap between repertoires was calculated by dividing the number of shared unique clonotypes by the size of the smaller repertoire. Repertoire richness was assessed with RTK rarefaction, the Chao1 estimator, and Recon v2.1 estimates of unobserved clonotypes. TCRdb provides this immuneACCESS table in a form limited to in-frame rearrangements. Some clones are lacking; in checked studies, under half of them reflect an unresolved V gene, and why the rest are absent is not known. Clone size and the V and J calls come from that table; the DNA yielded D and trimming. This sample has nearly 500,000 clones in its table, and roughly four fifths of those were observed once. The ten largest clones capture 10% to 15% of the sample.

The investigation overall reported the following: Pairwise subsampling indicated that sequencing depth was expected to affect the degree of clonotype sharing among donors. Sampling was restricted to blood, and TCR repertoires in tissue are likely to differ from TCR repertoires in blood. The small number of donors limited the genetic and exposure-history diversity represented.

The CDR3 contains 13 residues, cysteine and phenylalanine counted. The retained sequence is limited to the CDR3, 39 bases, with the frame set at the first base. In the germline V gene, CDR1 corresponds to SGHDN and CDR2 to FVKESK. Cut back by 2 bases and 1 base, the V and J ends lie 5 bases apart. Donors were healthy HIV-negative adults with no recently reported acute infections or vaccinations. All donors were Caucasian adults living in Nashville, Tennessee, USA. In the unsorted samples, 90 million to 100 million PBMCs were counted, and genomic DNA was extracted using the QIAamp DNA Blood Mini kit. After blood collection by leukapheresis, PBMCs were isolated using Ficoll-Histopaque density gradient centrifugation and then cryopreserved in the vapor phase of liquid nitrogen.

The receptor chain draws on TRBV14 and TRBJ1-1; the D gene cannot be named for sure. Sequenced material: PBMCs. The TCR originated in a middle-aged woman in good health. Some clones in this sample may be carry-over from other donors' samples. The CDR3 protein sequence reads: CASSQSPNTEAFF. The sequenced DNA is TGTGCCAGCAGCCAATCTCCGAACACTGAAGCTTTCTTT.